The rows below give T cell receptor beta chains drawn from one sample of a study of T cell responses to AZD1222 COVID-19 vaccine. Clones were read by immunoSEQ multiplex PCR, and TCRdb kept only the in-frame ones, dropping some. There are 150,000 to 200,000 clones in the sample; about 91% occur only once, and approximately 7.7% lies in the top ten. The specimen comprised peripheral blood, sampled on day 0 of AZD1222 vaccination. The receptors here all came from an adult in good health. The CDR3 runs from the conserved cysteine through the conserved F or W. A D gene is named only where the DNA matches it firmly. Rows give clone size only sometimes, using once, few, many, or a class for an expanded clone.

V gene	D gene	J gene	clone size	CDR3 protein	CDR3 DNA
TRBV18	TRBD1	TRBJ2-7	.	CASSPPGQGARRSYEQYF	TGTGCCAGCTCACCCCCGGGACAGGGGGCTAGAAGGTCCTACGAGCAGTACTTC
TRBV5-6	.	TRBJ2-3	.	CASSYSSVNTQYF	TGTGCCAGCAGCTATTCTAGCGTTAATACGCAGTATTTT
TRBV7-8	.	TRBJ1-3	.	CASSLARWQSSGNTIYF	TGTGCCAGCAGCTTAGCGCGGTGGCAGAGCTCTGGAAACACCATATATTTT
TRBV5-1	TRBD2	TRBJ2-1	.	CASSTLAGGLDNNEQFF	TGCGCCAGCAGTACACTAGCGGGGGGTTTGGATAACAATGAGCAGTTCTTC
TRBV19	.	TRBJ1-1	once	CASSIKRNTEAFF	TGTGCCAGTAGTATTAAACGGAACACTGAAGCTTTCTTT
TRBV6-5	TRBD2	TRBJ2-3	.	CASSYPTSGVTDTQYF	TGTGCCAGCAGTTACCCCACTAGCGGGGTGACAGATACGCAGTATTTT
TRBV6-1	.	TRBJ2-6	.	CASSADSVAGANVLTF	TGTGCCAGCAGTGCGGACAGCGTGGCTGGGGCCAACGTCCTGACTTTC
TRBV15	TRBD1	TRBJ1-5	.	CATSTFRRDRDQPQHF	TGTGCCACCAGCACCTTTCGCCGGGACAGGGATCAGCCCCAGCATTTT
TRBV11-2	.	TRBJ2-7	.	CASSLRVDSKAYEQYF	TGTGCCAGCAGCTTGCGAGTCGACAGTAAAGCCTACGAGCAGTACTTC
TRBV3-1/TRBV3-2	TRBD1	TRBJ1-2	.	CASSLKTGSGYTF	TGTGCCAGCAGCCTTAAGACAGGGTCTGGCTACACCTTC
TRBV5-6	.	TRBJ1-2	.	CASSADSYGYTF	TGTGCCAGCAGCGCGGACAGCTATGGCTACACCTTC
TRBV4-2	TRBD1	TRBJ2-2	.	CASSQRNRGLGTGELFF	TGTGCCAGCAGCCAACGAAATAGGGGGCTAGGCACCGGGGAGCTGTTTTTT
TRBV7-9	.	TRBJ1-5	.	CASSLWTAYSNQPQHF	TGTGCCAGCAGCTTATGGACAGCCTATAGCAATCAGCCCCAGCATTTT
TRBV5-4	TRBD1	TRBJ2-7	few	CASSLQADRGYEQYF	TGTGCCAGCAGCCTCCAAGCCGACAGGGGTTACGAGCAGTACTTC
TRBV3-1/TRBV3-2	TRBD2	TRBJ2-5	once	CASSPWLAGQETQYF	TGTGCCAGCAGCCCCTGGCTAGCGGGACAAGAGACCCAGTACTTC
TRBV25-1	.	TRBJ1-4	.	CASLAGGLGEKLFF	TGTGCCAGCCTGGCCGGGGGTCTCGGTGAAAAACTGTTTTTT
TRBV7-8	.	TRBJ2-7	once	CASSEDIYEQYF	TGTGCCAGCAGCGAGGACATTTACGAGCAGTACTTC
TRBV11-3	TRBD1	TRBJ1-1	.	CASSKGGQGAVEAFF	TGTGCCAGCAGCAAAGGGGGACAGGGGGCCGTTGAAGCTTTCTTT
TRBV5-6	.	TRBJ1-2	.	CASSPPWLQSDYGYTF	TGTGCCAGCAGCCCACCTTGGCTACAGAGCGACTATGGCTACACCTTC
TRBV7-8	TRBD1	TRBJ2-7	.	CASSALTGGREQYF	TGTGCCAGCAGCGCCCTGACAGGGGGGAGGGAGCAGTACTTC
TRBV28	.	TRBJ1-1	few	CASSSPGRGGFGAFF	TGTGCCAGCAGTTCACCGGGAAGGGGGGGATTTGGAGCTTTCTTT
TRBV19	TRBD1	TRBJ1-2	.	CASTTPGQRNYGYTF	TGTGCCAGTACCACGCCGGGACAGCGAAACTATGGCTACACCTTC
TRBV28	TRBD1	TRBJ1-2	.	CASRLGTGPGYTF	TGTGCCAGCAGACTCGGGACAGGCCCCGGCTACACCTTC
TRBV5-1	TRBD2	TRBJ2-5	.	CASSSSGGPPETQYF	TGCGCCAGCAGCTCTAGCGGGGGCCCCCCAGAGACCCAGTACTTC
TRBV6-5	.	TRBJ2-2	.	CASSYHPRTGNGELFF	TGTGCCAGCAGCTACCACCCCCGCACTGGGAACGGGGAGCTGTTTTTT
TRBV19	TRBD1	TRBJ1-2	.	CASSIQGDLNYGYTF	TGTGCCAGTAGTATCCAGGGGGACCTTAACTATGGCTACACCTTC